This T cell receptor beta chain derives from a study of T cell responses to AZD1222 COVID-19 vaccine. Overall study findings and caveats: Donors were chiefly white British, with a greater number of females, and clonal diversity was perhaps underestimated.

As regards this clone: The antigen remains unidentified.

The assay was immunoSEQ multiplex PCR, and TCRdb's table has in-frame clones only and misses some. The sample lists 130,000 to 150,000 clones; approximately 90% were seen once. The receptor was isolated from an adult who received the AZD1222 COVID-19 vaccine. Sample: peripheral blood, taken 28 days after the second AZD1222 dose.

CDR3 sequence: CASSQEGPTWGTQYF. CDR3 sequence (DNA): TGCGCCAGCAGCCAAGAGGGGCCCACTTGGGGGACCCAGTACTTC. The V gene is TRBV4-3, the J gene TRBJ2-5, with a tentative D call TRBD1 (5 bases). V was shortened by 0 bases and J by 7 bases, with 15 bases between the two germline ends. CDR1 and CDR2 from the germline V gene are LGHNA and YSLEER. There are 15 residues in the CDR3.